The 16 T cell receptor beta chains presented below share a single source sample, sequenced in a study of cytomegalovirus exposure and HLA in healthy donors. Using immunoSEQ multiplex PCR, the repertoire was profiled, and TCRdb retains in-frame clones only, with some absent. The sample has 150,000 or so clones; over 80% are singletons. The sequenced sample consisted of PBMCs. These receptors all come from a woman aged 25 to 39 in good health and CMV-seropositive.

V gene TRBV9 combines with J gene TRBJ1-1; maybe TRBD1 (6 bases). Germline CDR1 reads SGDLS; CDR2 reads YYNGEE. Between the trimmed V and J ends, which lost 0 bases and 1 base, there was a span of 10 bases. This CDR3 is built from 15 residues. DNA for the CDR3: TGTGCCAGCAGCGTAGCGGGCAGGGGGAACACTGAAGCTTTCTTT. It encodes CASSVAGRGNTEAFF.

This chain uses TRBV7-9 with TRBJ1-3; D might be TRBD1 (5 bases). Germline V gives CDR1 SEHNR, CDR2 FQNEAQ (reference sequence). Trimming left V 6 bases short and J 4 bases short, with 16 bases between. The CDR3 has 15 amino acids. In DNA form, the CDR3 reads TGTGCCAGCAGTCAAAGTGGGGCTGGCGGAAACACCATATATTTT. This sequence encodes CASSQSGAGGNTIYF. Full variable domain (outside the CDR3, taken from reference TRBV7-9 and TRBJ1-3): DTGVSQNPRHKITKRGQNVTFRCDPISEHNRLYWYRQTLGQGPEFLTYFQNEAQLEKSRLLSDRFSAERPKGSFSTLEIQRTEQGDSAMYLCASSQSGAGGNTIYFGEGSWLTVV.

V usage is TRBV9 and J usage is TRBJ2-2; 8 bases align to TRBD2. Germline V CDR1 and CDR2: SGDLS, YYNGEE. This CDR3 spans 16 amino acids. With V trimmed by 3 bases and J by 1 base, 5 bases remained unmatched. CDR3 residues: CASSGLAGKNTGELFF. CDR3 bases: TGTGCCAGCAGCGGATTAGCGGGAAAGAACACCGGGGAGCTGTTTTTT.

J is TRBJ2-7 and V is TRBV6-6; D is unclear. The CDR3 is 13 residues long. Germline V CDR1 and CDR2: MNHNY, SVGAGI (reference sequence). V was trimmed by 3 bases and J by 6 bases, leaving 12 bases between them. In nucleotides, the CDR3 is TGTGCCAGCAGTTATGGCGTAACGGGCGAGCAGTACTTC. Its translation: CASSYGVTGEQYF.

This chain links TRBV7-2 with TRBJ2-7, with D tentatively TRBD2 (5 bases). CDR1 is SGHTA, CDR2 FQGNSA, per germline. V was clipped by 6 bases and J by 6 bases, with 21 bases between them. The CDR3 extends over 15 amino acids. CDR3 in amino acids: CASRKGSGQPTEQYF. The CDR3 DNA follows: TGTGCCAGCAGGAAAGGAAGCGGCCAACCCACCGAGCAGTACTTC.

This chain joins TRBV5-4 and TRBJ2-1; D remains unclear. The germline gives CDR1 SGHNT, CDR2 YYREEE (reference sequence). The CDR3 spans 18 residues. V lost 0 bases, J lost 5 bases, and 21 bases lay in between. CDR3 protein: CASSLVLAPGKYDNEQFF. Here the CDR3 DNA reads TGTGCCAGCAGCTTGGTACTTGCACCAGGAAAATACGACAATGAGCAGTTCTTC.

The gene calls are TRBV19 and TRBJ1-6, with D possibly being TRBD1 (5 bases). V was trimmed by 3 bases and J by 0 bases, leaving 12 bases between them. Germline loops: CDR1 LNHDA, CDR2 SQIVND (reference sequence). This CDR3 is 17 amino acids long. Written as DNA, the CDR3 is TGTGCCAGTAGTATGGGGGACGGGAGCTCCTATAATTCACCCCTCCACTTT. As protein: CASSMGDGSSYNSPLHF.

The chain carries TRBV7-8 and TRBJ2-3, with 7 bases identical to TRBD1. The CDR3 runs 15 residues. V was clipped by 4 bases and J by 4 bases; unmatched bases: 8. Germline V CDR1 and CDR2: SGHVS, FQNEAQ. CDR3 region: CASSSSQGVADTQYF. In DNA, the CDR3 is TGTGCCAGCAGCTCCAGTCAGGGGGTGGCAGATACGCAGTATTTT.

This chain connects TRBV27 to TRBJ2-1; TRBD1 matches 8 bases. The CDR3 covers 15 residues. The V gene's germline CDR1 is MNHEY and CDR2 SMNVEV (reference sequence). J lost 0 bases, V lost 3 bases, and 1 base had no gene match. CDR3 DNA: TGTGCCAGCAGTTTCGGACAGGGCTCCTACAATGAGCAGTTCTTC. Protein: CASSFGQGSYNEQFF.

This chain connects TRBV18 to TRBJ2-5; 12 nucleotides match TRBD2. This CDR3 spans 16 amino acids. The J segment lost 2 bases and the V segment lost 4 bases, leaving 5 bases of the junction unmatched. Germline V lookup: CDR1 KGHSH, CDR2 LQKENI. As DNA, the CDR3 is TGTGCCAGCTCACGCGGACTAGCGGGACCTCAAGAGACCCAGTACTTC. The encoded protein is CASSRGLAGPQETQYF.

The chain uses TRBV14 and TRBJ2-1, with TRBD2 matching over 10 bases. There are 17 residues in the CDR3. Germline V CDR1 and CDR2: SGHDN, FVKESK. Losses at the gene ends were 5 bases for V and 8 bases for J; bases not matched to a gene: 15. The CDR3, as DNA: TGTGCCAGCAGCAGACGAGGTACTAGCGGGACCAAAGATGAGCAGTTCTTC. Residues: CASSRRGTSGTKDEQFF.

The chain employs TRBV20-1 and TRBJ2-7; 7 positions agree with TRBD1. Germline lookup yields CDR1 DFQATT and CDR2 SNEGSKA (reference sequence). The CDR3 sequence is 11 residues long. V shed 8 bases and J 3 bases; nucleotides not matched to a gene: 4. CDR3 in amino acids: CSLRQGYEQYF. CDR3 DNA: TGCAGTTTAAGACAGGGCTACGAGCAGTACTTC.

The CDR3 reads CASSQAFRRGYEQYF. As DNA, the CDR3 is TGCGCCAGCAGCCAAGCATTCCGCAGGGGCTACGAGCAGTACTTC. This chain links TRBV4-1 with TRBJ2-7; a weak D match, TRBD1 (6 bases). From germline, CDR1 is MGHRA and CDR2 YSYEKL. This CDR3 region has 15 residues. V was clipped by 1 base and J by 3 bases, with 13 bases between them.

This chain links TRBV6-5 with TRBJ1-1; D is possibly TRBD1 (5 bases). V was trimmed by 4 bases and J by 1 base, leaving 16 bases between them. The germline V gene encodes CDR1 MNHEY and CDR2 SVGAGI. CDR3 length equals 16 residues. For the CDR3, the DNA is TGTGCCAGCAGTTTGGCTCTTGGGGGAGGGAACACTGAAGCTTTCTTT. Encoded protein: CASSLALGGGNTEAFF.

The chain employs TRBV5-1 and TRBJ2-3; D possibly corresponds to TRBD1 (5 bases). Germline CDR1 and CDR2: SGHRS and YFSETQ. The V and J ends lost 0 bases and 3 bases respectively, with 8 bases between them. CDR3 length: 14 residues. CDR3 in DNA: TGCGCCAGCAGCTTGGGACAGATAACAGATACGCAGTATTTT. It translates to CASSLGQITDTQYF.

The chain's CDR3 is CASSLILAGELNYEQYF. The DNA of the CDR3 is TGCGCCAGCAGCTTGATACTAGCGGGGGAACTAAACTACGAGCAGTACTTC. The chain is built from TRBV5-1 and TRBJ2-7; 11 bases map to TRBD2. J lost 3 bases, V lost 1 base, and 9 bases had no gene match. The CDR3 has 17 residues. Germline CDR1 and CDR2: SGHRS and YFSETQ.